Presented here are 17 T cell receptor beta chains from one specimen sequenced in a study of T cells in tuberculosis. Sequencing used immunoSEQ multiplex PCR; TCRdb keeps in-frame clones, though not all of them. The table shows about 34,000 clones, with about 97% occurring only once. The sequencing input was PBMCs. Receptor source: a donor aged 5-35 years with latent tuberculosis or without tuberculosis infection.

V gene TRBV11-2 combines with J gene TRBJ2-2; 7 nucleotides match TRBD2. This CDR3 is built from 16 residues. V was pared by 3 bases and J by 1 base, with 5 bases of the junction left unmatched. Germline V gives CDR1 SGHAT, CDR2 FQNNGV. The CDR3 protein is CASSFKPGGNTGELFF. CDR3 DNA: TGTGCCAGCAGCTTCAAGCCGGGGGGGAACACCGGGGAGCTGTTTTTT. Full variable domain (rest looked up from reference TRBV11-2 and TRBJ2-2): EAGVAQSPRYKIIEKRQSVAFWCNPISGHATLYWYQQILGQGPKLLIQFQNNGVVDDSQLPKDRFSAERLKGVDSTLKIQPAKLEDSAVYLCASSFKPGGNTGELFFGEGSRLTVL.

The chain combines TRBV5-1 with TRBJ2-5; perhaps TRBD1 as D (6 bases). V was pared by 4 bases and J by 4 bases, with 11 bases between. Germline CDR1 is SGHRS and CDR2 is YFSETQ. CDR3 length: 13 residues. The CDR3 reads CASSGGQRETQYF. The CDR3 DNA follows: TGCGCCAGCAGCGGGGGCCAGCGAGAGACCCAGTACTTC.

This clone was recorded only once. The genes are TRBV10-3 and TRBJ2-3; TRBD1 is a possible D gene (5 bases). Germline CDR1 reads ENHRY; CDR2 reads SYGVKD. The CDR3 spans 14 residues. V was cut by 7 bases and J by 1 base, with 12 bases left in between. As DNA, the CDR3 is TGTGCCATCAAAGGGGCAGACGGCACAGATACGCAGTATTTT. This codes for CAIKGADGTDTQYF.

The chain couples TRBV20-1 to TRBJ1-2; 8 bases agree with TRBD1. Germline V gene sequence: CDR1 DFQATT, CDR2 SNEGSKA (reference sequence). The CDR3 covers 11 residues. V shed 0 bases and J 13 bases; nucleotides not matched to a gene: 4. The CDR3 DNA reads TGCAGTGCTAGAGATGGCACAGGGGGCACCTTC. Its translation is CSARDGTGGTF.

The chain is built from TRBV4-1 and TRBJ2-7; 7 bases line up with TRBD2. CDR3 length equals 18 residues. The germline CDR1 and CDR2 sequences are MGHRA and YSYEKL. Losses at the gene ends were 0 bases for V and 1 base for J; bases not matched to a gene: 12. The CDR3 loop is CASSQERVHGGESYEQYF. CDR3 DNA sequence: TGCGCCAGCAGCCAAGAAAGGGTCCATGGGGGGGAGTCCTACGAGCAGTACTTC.

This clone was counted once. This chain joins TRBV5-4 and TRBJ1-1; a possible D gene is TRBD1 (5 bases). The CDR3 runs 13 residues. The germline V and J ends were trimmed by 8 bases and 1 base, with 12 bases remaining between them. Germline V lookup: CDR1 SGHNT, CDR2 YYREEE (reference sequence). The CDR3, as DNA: TGTGCCAGTAGCGTAGACAGGAACACTGAAGCTTTCTTT. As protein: CASSVDRNTEAFF.

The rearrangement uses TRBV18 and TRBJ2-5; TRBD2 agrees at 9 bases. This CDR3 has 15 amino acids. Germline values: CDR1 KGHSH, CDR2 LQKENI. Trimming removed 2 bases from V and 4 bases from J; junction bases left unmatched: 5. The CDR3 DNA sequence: TGTGCCAGCTCACCAAAGCCAGCGGGAGGAGAGACCCAGTACTTC. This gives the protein CASSPKPAGGETQYF.

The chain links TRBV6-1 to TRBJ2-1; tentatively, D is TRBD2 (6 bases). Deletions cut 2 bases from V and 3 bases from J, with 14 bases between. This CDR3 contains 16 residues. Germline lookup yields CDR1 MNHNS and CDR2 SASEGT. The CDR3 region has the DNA TGTGCCAGCAGTGAATTAGTGGCGGGGTACTACAATGAGCAGTTCTTC. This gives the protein CASSELVAGYYNEQFF.

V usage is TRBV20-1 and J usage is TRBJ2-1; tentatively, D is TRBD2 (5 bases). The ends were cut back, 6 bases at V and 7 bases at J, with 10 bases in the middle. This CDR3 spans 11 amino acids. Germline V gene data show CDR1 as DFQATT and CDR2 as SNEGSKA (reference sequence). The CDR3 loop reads CSAGVGNEQFF. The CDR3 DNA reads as TGCAGTGCGGGAGTCGGTAATGAGCAGTTCTTC.

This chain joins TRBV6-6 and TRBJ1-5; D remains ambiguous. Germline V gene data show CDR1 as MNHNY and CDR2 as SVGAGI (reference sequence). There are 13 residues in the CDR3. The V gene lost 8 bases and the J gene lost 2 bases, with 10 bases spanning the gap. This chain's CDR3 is CASAREGNQPQHF. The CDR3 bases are TGTGCCAGCGCGCGGGAGGGCAATCAGCCCCAGCATTTT.

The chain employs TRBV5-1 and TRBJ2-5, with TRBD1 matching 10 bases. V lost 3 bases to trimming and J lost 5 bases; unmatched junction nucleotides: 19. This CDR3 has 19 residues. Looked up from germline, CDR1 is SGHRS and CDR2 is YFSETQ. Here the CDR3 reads CASSSDRGILGSIPETQYF. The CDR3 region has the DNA TGCGCCAGCAGCTCGGACAGGGGGATTTTAGGTTCTATTCCGGAGACCCAGTACTTC.

CDR3 DNA: TGTGCCAGCAGCCTCCTGGGACTAGCGGGCGCCCCTGGGACCCAGTACTTC. Translating gives CASSLLGLAGAPGTQYF. This chain links TRBV2 with TRBJ2-5; TRBD2 agrees at 12 bases. The V segment lost 6 bases and the J segment 7 bases; nucleotides outside the gene matches: 15. Germline lookup yields CDR1 SNHLY and CDR2 FYNNEI. The CDR3 contains 17 residues.

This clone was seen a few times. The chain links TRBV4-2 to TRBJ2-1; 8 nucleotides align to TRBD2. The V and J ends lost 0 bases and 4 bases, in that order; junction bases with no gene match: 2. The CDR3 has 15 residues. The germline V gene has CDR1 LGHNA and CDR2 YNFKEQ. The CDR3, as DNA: TGTGCCAGCAGCCAAGAGCGGGAGGCGTACAATGAGCAGTTCTTC. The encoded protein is CASSQEREAYNEQFF.

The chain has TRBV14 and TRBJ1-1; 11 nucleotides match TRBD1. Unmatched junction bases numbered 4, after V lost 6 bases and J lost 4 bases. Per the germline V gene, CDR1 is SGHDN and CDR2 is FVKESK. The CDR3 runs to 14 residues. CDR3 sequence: CASRTGTGGTEAFF. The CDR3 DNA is TGTGCCAGCAGGACCGGGACAGGGGGCACTGAAGCTTTCTTT.

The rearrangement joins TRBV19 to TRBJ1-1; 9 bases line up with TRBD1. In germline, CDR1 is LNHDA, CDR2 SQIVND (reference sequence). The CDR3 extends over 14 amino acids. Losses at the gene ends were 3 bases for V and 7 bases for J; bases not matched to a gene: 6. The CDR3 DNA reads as TGTGCCAGTAGTATGCCCGGGACAGGGAATGAAGCTTTCTTT. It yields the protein CASSMPGTGNEAFF.

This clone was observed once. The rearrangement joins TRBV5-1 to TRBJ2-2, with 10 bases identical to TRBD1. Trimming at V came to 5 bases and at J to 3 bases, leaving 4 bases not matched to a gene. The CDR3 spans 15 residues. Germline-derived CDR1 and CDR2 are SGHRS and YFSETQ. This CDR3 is CASSWGTGDTGELFF. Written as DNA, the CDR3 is TGCGCCAGCAGTTGGGGGACAGGGGACACCGGGGAGCTGTTTTTT.

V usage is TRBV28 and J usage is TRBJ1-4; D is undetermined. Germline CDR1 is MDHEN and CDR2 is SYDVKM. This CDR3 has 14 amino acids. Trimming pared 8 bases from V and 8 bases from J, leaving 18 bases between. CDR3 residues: CASGNWASGEKLFF. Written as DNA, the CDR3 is TGTGCCAGCGGTAACTGGGCCTCGGGAGAAAAACTGTTTTTT.